These 18 T cell receptor beta chains share one sample of origin, sequenced in a study of CD8 T cells in Susac syndrome. The RNA, roughly 0.5 to 1 ug, was put through reverse transcription using random hexamers. TCRdb fed the immunoSEQ multiplex PCR reads into MiXCR, producing one record per CDR3 protein. The sample includes around 200,000 distinct CDR3 sequences, around 93% of them seen just once. Sequencing input: CD8+ T cells from PBMCs. Receptors originate from a human donor with Susac syndrome.

The chain has TRBV15 and TRBJ1-2; D is unresolved. Germline loops: CDR1 LNHNV, CDR2 YYDKDF (reference sequence). This CDR3 comprises 17 residues. Trimming took off 0 bases at V and 3 bases at J, with 17 bases between the two ends. CDR3 DNA sequence: TGTGCCACCAGCAGAGAACCCGTCGCAGTTCTCGACTATGGCTACACCTTC. Its protein product is CATSREPVAVLDYGYTF.

The chain has TRBV7-8 and TRBJ2-5, with TRBD2 matching over 8 bases. V lost 4 bases to trimming and J lost 2 bases; unmatched junction nucleotides: 3. The CDR3 runs 14 residues. Germline V gene data show CDR1 as SGHVS and CDR2 as FQNEAQ. CDR3 sequence reads: CASSSIAGQETQYF. CDR3 DNA: TGTGCCAGCAGCTCAATAGCGGGGCAAGAGACCCAGTACTTC.

The chain carries TRBV27 and TRBJ2-7, with no clear D. The CDR3 runs 13 residues. The V and J ends lost 8 bases and 1 base respectively, with 12 bases between them. Germline CDR1 is MNHEY and CDR2 is SMNVEV (reference sequence). Here the CDR3 DNA reads TGTGCCAGCTCATCGGGCAGATCCTACGAGCAGTACTTC. Its translation: CASSSGRSYEQYF.

This clonotype was detected once. The rearrangement links TRBV28 to TRBJ1-2; maybe TRBD1 (5 bases). V lost 8 bases and J lost 2, with 12 bases in between. The germline gives CDR1 MDHEN, CDR2 SYDVKM. The CDR3 has 13 amino acids. The CDR3 protein is CASRAGGNYGYTF. CDR3 nucleotide sequence: TGTGCCAGCCGCGCCGGGGGAAACTATGGCTACACCTTC.

V and J are TRBV5-1 and TRBJ2-5; D perhaps matches TRBD2 (5 bases). This CDR3 is built from 15 residues. Germline loops: CDR1 SGHRS, CDR2 YFSETQ. V gave up 0 bases and J gave up 2 bases, with 11 bases separating them. CDR3 region: CASSLGNGIQETQYF. The CDR3 bases are TGCGCCAGCAGCTTGGGTAACGGGATACAAGAGACCCAGTACTTC. The full variable domain, with the rest looked up from reference TRBV5-1 and TRBJ2-5, is KAGVTQTPRYLIKTRGQQVTLSCSPISGHRSVSWYQQTPGQGLQFLFEYFSETQRNKGNFPGRFSGRQFSNSRSEMNVSTLELGDSALYLCASSLGNGIQETQYFGPGTRLLVL.

The chain links TRBV9 to TRBJ2-3; D gene unclear. Trimming left V 3 bases short and J 2 bases short, with 7 bases between. Germline V gene sequence: CDR1 SGDLS, CDR2 YYNGEE. The CDR3 totals 13 residues. The CDR3 protein is CASSAPPTDTQYF. The CDR3, as DNA: TGTGCCAGCAGCGCCCCTCCCACAGATACGCAGTATTTT.

V gene TRBV23-1 combines with J gene TRBJ1-5; D gene ambiguous. TRBV23-1 is assigned to the ORF class and has an uncertain function. V lost 2 bases to trimming and J lost 5 bases, with 28 bases between them. CDR3 size: 20 residues. The CDR3 DNA is TGCGCCAGCAGTCAACCAACACGCTTTACGGCGGTCTTTCTCTATCAGCCCCAGCATTTT. Residues: CASSQPTRFTAVFLYQPQHF.

The rearrangement uses TRBV28 and TRBJ2-7; TRBD1 matches at 8 bases. Per germline, CDR1 MDHEN and CDR2 SYDVKM. CDR3 size: 15 residues. The junction had 10 bases not matched to a gene; V was cut back by 5 bases and J by 4 bases. The CDR3 sequence is CASSIGGTGLYEQYF. DNA for the CDR3: TGTGCCAGCAGTATTGGAGGGACAGGCCTTTACGAGCAGTACTTC.

V usage is TRBV3-1 and J usage is TRBJ2-3; 10 bases map to TRBD2. Germline values: CDR1 LGHDT, CDR2 YNNKEL (reference sequence). The CDR3 has 15 residues. Trimming removed 5 bases from V and 6 bases from J; junction bases left unmatched: 8. The CDR3 sequence is CASSSWSGGADTQYF. The DNA of the CDR3 is TGTGCCAGCAGCTCCTGGAGCGGGGGGGCCGATACGCAGTATTTT.

This chain links TRBV7-9 with TRBJ1-4; no definite D call. Trimming took 2 bases from V and 5 from J, leaving 12 bases between them. The CDR3 sequence is 15 residues long. CDR1 is SEHNR and CDR2 is FQNEAQ in the germline V gene (reference sequence). The chain's CDR3 is CASSLSLTENEKLFF. In DNA form, the CDR3 reads TGTGCCAGCAGCTTAAGTCTGACGGAAAATGAAAAACTGTTTTTT.

This chain links TRBV30 with TRBJ1-2, with TRBD1 identical over 7 bases. V shed 4 bases, J shed 8 bases, and the junction held 13 bases outside the gene matches. Germline CDR1 and CDR2: GTSNPN and SVGIG (reference sequence). CDR3 length: 14 amino acids. CDR3 in amino acids: CAWILTGISEGYTF. In nucleotides, the CDR3 is TGTGCCTGGATACTGACAGGGATTTCGGAGGGCTACACCTTC.

The gene calls are TRBV25-1 and TRBJ1-1, with 8 bases aligning to TRBD1. J was trimmed by 3 bases and V by 7 bases; bases with no gene match: 10. The CDR3 is made up of 15 amino acids. CDR1 is MGHDK, CDR2 SYGVNS, per germline. The DNA of the CDR3 is TGTGCCAGCACCGACTCCGGACAGGGAGACACTGAAGCTTTCTTT. Translated, it gives CASTDSGQGDTEAFF.

The chain couples TRBV19 to TRBJ2-1; D is unresolved. V shed 2 bases and J shed 5 bases, with 10 bases lying between them. The V gene's germline CDR1 is LNHDA and CDR2 SQIVND (reference sequence). The CDR3 is made up of 14 amino acids. As DNA, the CDR3 is TGTGCCAGTAGTATACTAAGTCAGAACAATGAGCAGTTCTTC. It specifies CASSILSQNNEQFF.

The V call is TRBV7-9, the J call TRBJ1-1; tentative D call: TRBD1 (6 bases). V shed 5 bases and J shed 3 bases, with 13 bases lying between them. This CDR3 contains 14 residues. The germline V gene encodes CDR1 SEHNR and CDR2 FQNEAQ (reference sequence). The CDR3 protein is CASSAYREDTEAFF. The CDR3 coding sequence is TGTGCCAGCAGCGCTTACAGGGAAGACACTGAAGCTTTCTTT.

The chain carries TRBV27 and TRBJ2-1; 9 nucleotides line up with TRBD1. Germline CDR1 reads MNHEY; CDR2 reads SMNVEV (reference sequence). The CDR3 loop spans 14 amino acids. V lost 5 bases, J lost 5 bases, and 4 bases stayed unmatched. As DNA, the CDR3 is TGTGCCAGCAGTCCCGGGACAGGGAACAATGAGCAGTTCTTC. Translating it yields CASSPGTGNNEQFF.

This chain joins TRBV13 and TRBJ2-5; D is unclear. This CDR3 has 13 residues. Deletions cut 2 bases from V and 1 base from J, with 5 bases between. Per germline, CDR1 PRHDT and CDR2 FYEKMQ (reference sequence). The CDR3 DNA reads TGTGCCAGCAGCTTATACAGCCAAGAGACCCAGTACTTC. Amino acids: CASSLYSQETQYF. Together with reference TRBV13 and TRBJ2-5, the CDR3 gives the full variable domain: AAGVIQSPRHLIKEKRETATLKCYPIPRHDTVYWYQQGPGQDPQFLISFYEKMQSDKGSIPDRFSAQQFSDYHSELNMSSLELGDSALYFCASSLYSQETQYFGPGTRLLVL.

The gene calls are TRBV9 and TRBJ1-5; no clear D. Germline V gene sequence: CDR1 SGDLS, CDR2 YYNGEE. This CDR3 has 15 amino acids. V was shortened by 0 bases and J by 0 bases, with 7 bases between the two germline ends. This chain's CDR3 is CASSVAGNSNQPQHF. For the CDR3, the DNA is TGTGCCAGCAGCGTAGCGGGTAATAGCAATCAGCCCCAGCATTTT.

The V call is TRBV9, the J call TRBJ2-5, with a tentative D call TRBD2 (6 bases). CDR1 SGDLS and CDR2 YYNGEE come from the germline V gene. CDR3 length equals 14 residues. The V gene lost 0 bases and the J gene lost 4 bases, with 10 bases spanning the gap. The CDR3 DNA reads as TGTGCCAGCAGCGTAGGACTCGGGGGAGAGACCCAGTACTTC. Translation: CASSVGLGGETQYF.